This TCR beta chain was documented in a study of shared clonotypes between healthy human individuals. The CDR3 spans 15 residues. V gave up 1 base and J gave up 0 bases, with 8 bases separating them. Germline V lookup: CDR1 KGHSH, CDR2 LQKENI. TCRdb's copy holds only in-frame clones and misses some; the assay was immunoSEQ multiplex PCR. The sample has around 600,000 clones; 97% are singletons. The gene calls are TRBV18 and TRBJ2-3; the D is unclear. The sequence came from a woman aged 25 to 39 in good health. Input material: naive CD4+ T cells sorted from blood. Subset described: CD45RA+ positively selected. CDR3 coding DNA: TGTGCCAGCTCACCACAAGGCAGCAGCACAGATACGCAGTATTTT. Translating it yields CASSPQGSSTDTQYF.